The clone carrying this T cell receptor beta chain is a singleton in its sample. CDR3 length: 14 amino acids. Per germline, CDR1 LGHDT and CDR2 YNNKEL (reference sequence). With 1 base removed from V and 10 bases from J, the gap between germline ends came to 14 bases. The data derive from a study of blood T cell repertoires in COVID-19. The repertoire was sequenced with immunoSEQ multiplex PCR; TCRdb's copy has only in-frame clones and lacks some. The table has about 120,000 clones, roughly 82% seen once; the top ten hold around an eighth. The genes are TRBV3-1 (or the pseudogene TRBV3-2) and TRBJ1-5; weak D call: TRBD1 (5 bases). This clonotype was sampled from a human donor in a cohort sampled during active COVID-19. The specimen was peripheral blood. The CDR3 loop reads CASSQADSFLPQHF. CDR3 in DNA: TGTGCCAGCAGCCAAGCCGACAGTTTTCTTCCCCAGCATTTT.